The clone carrying this TCR beta chain was detected many times. The data were taken from a study of T-cell memory formation after mild COVID-19. TCRdb independently ran MiXCR on the 5' RACE reads; one entry per CDR3 protein. The sample has under 450,000 distinct CDR3 sequences; under 25% are singletons. The J segment lost 4 bases and the V segment lost 4 bases, leaving 2 bases of the junction unmatched. The germline V gene encodes CDR1 MNHEY and CDR2 SVGAGI. The CDR3 covers 14 residues. The sequence was collected from a man younger than 35 who had mild COVID-19 (a few samples of this study predate the infection). Cell type and time point are not known. This rearrangement joins TRBV6-5 to TRBJ2-3; 10 nucleotides match TRBD1. Sample: PBMCs or a T cell subset sorted from them (not recorded which). CDR3 DNA sequence: TGTGCCAGCAGTTCGACAGGGGGCTCAGATACGCAGTATTTT. Encoded protein: CASSSTGGSDTQYF.